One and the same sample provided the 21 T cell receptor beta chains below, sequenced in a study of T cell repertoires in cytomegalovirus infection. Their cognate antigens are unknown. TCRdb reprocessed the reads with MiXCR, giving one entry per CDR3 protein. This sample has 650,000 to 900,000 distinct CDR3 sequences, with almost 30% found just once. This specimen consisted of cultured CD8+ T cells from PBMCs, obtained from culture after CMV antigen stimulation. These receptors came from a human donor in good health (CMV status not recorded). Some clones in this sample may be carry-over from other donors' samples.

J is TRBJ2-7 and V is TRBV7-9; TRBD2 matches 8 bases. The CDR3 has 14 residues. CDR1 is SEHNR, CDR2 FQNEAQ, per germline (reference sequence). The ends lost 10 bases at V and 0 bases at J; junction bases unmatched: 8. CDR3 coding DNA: TGTGCCACCCGGGGGGGGGGCGACTCCTACGAGCAGTACTTC. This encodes CATRGGGDSYEQYF.

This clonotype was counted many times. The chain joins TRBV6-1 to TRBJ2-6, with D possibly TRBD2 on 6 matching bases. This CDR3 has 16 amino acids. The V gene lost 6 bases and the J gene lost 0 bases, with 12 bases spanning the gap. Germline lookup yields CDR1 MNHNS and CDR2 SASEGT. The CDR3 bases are TGTGCCAGCAGCAGCGGGCCAGGCTCTGGGGCCAACGTCCTGACTTTC. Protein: CASSSGPGSGANVLTF.

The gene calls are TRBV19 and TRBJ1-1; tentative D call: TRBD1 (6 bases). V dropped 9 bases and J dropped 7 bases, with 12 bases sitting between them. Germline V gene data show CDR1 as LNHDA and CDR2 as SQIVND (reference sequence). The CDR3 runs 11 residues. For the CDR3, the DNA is TGTGCCAGCAGGGGCCGCGTTGAAGCTTTCTTT. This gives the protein CASRGRVEAFF.

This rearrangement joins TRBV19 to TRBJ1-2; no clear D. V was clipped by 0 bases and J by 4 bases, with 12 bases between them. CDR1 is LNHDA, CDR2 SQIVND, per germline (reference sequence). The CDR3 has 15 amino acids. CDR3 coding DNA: TGTGCCAGTAGTATAGACGCGACAATTACCTATGGCTACACCTTC. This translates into CASSIDATITYGYTF.

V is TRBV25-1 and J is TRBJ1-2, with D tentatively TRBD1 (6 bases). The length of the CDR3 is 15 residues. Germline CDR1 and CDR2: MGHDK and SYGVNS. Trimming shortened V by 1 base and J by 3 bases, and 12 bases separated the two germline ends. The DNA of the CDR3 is TGTGCCAGCAGTGAATGGGGGGGGCTGTACTATGGCTACACCTTC. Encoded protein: CASSEWGGLYYGYTF.

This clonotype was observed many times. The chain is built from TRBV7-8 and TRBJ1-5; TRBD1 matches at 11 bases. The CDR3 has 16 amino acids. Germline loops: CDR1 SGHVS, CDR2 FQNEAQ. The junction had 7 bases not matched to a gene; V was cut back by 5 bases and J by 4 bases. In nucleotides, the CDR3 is TGTGCCAGCAGCCCGCGGACAGGGGGCGCGAATCAGCCCCAGCATTTT. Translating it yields CASSPRTGGANQPQHF.

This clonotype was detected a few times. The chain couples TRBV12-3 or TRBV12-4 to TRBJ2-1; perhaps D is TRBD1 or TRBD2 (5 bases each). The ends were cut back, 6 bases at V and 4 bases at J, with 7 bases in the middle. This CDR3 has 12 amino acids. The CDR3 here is CASRGPYNEQFF. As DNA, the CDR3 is TGTGCCAGCAGGGGACCTTACAATGAGCAGTTCTTC.

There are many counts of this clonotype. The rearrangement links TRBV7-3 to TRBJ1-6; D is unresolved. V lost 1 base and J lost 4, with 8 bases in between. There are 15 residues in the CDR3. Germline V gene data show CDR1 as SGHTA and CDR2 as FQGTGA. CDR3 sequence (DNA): TGTGCCAGCAGCTTAAATGGCCAGTATAATTCACCCCTCCACTTT. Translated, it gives CASSLNGQYNSPLHF.

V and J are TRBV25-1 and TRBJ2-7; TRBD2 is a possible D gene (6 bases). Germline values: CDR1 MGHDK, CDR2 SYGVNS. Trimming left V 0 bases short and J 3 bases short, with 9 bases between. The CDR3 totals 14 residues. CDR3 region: CASSEYYGSYEQYF. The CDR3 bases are TGTGCCAGCAGTGAATATTACGGGAGCTACGAGCAGTACTTC.

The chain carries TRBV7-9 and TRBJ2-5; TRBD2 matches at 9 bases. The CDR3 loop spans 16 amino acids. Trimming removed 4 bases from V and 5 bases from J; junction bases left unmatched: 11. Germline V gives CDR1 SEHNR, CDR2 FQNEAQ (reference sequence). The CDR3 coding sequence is TGTGCCAGCAGCTCGACCTTAGCGGGGGCGAGGGAGACCCAGTACTTC. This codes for CASSSTLAGARETQYF.

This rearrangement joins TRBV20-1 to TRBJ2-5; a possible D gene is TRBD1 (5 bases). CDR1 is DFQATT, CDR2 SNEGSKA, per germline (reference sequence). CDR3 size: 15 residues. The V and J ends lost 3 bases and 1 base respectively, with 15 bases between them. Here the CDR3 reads CSARSVTVVQETQYF. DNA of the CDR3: TGCAGTGCTAGGTCTGTGACAGTTGTCCAAGAGACCCAGTACTTC.

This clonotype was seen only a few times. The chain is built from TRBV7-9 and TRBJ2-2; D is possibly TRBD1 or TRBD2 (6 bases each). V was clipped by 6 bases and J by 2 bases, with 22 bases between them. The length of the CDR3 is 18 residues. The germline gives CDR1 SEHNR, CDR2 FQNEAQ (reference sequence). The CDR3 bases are TGTGCCAGCAGTGGTCGGGGGCCCGATTCCTACAACACCGGGGAGCTGTTTTTT. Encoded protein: CASSGRGPDSYNTGELFF.

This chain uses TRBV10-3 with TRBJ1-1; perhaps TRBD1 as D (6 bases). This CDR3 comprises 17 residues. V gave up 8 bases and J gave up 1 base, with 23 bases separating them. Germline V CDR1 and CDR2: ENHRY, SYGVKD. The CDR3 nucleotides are TGTGCCATCCATGCGGGGGAGACAAAGGGACAGAACACTGAAGCTTTCTTT. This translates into CAIHAGETKGQNTEAFF.

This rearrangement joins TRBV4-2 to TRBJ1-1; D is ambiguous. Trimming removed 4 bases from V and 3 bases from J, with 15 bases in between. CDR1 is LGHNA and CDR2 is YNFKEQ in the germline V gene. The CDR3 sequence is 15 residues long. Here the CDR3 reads CASSPAARLDTEAFF. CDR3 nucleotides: TGTGCCAGCAGCCCCGCCGCGAGGCTCGACACTGAAGCTTTCTTT.

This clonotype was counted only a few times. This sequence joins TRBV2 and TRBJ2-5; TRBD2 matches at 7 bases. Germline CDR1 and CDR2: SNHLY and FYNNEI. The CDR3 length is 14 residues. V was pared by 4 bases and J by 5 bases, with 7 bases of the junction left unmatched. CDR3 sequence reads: CASSALTSWETQYF. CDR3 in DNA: TGTGCCAGCAGTGCCTTGACTAGCTGGGAGACCCAGTACTTC.

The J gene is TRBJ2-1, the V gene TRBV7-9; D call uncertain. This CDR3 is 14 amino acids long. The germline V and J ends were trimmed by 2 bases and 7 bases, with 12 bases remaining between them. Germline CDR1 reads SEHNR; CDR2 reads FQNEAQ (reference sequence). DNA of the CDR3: TGTGCCAGCAGCTTAAATGGAATATGGAATGAGCAGTTCTTC. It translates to CASSLNGIWNEQFF.

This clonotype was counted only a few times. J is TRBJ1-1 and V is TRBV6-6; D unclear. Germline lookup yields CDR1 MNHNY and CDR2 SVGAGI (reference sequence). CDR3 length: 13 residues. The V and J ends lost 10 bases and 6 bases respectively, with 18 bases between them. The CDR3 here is CAIREWGIAEAFF. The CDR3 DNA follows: TGTGCCATACGAGAGTGGGGTATCGCTGAAGCTTTCTTT.

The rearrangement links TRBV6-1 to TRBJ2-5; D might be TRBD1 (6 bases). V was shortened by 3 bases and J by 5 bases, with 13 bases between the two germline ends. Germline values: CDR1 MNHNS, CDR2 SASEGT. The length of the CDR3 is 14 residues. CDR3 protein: CASSEVDRPETQYF. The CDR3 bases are TGTGCCAGCAGTGAGGTAGACAGGCCGGAGACCCAGTACTTC.

CDR3 DNA sequence: TGTGCCAGCAGTCCTCCGGGACAGGGGGCCACTGGGGCCAACGTCCTGACTTTC. The encoded protein is CASSPPGQGATGANVLTF. J is TRBJ2-6 and V is TRBV12-3 or TRBV12-4; 12 bases agree with TRBD1. The CDR3 is 18 residues long. V dropped 5 bases and J dropped 2; count of bases not matched to a gene: 7.

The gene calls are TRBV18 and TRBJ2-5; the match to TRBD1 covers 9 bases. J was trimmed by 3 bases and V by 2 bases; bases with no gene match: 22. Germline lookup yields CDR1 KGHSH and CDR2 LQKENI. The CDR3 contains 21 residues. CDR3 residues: CASSPTVSFMDRGPGEETQYF. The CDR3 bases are TGTGCCAGCTCACCAACAGTAAGCTTCATGGACAGGGGTCCAGGAGAAGAGACCCAGTACTTC.

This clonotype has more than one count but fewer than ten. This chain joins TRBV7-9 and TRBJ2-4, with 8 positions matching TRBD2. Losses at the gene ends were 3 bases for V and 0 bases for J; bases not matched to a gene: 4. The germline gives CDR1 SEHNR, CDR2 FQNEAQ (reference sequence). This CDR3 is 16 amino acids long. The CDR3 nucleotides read TGTGCCAGCAGCTTCCCCGGGGGGGCAGCCAAAAACATTCAGTACTTC. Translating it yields CASSFPGGAAKNIQYF.